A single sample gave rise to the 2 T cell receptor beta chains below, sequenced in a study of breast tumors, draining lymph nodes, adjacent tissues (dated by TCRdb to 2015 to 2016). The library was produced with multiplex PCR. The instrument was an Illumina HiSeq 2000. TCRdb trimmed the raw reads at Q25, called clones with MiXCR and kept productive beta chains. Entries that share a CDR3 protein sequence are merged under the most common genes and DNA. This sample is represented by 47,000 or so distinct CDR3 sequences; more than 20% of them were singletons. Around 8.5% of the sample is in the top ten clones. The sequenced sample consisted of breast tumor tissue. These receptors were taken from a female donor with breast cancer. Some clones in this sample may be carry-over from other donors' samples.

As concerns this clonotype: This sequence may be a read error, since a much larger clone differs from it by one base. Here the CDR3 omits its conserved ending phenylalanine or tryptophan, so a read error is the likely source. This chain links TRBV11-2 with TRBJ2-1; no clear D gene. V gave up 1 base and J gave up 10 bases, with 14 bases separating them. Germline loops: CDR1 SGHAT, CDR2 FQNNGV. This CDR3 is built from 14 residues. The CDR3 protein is CASSLGSSDAEQFL. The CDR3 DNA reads TGTGCCAGCAGCTTAGGATCGAGTGACGCGGAGCAGTTCCTC.

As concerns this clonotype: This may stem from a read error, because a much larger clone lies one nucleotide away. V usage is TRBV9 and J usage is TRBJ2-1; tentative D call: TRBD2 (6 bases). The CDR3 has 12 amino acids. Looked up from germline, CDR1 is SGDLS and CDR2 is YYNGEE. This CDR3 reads CASSVGGHEQLF. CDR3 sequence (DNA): TGTGCCAGCAGCGTGGGGGGTCATGAGCAGCTCTTC.